Each of the 13 T cell receptor beta chains below was sequenced from the same sample in a study of cytomegalovirus exposure and HLA in healthy donors (dated by TCRdb to about 2017). Library preparation was by the immunoSEQ multiplex PCR assay. A mixture of 60 forward primers for TCR Vbeta segments and 13 reverse primers for TCR Jbeta segments was used in the multiplex PCR. TCRdb's version of the immuneACCESS table is confined to in-frame rearrangements and falls short of the full clone set. An unresolved V gene accounts for under half of the shortfall where checked; the remainder is of unknown origin. Present in this sample are some 150,000 clones, roughly 81% of which were seen just once. About 13% of the sample comes from the top ten. What was sequenced was PBMCs. The origin of the receptors is a woman in her forties or fifties in good health and CMV-seronegative.

The rearrangement joins TRBV5-4 to TRBJ2-1; weak D call: TRBD2 (6 bases). Germline V gene lookup returns CDR1 SGHNT and CDR2 YYREEE (reference sequence). V lost 0 bases and J lost 7, with 8 bases in between. The CDR3 extends over 13 amino acids. The CDR3 DNA follows: TGTGCCAGCAGCTTGGGGCGGGGAAATGAGCAGTTCTTC. Amino acids: CASSLGRGNEQFF.

This clone was seen a handful of times. The chain links TRBV29-1 to TRBJ1-3; D uncertain. Germline V gene lookup returns CDR1 SQVTM and CDR2 ANQGSEA. The CDR3 consists of 13 residues. V was clipped by 1 base and J by 3 bases, with 7 bases between them. This chain's CDR3 is CSVEGQDGNTIYF. CDR3 sequence (DNA): TGCAGCGTTGAAGGACAAGATGGAAACACCATATATTTT.

The chain's CDR3 is CASSLARGRNEQFF. CDR3 in DNA: TGTGCCAGCAGCTTAGCGAGAGGGCGGAATGAGCAGTTCTTC. V and J are TRBV13 and TRBJ2-1, with D tentatively TRBD2 (5 bases). Trimming took 1 base from V and 7 from J, leaving 11 bases between them. CDR3 length equals 14 residues. The germline V gene encodes CDR1 PRHDT and CDR2 FYEKMQ (reference sequence). Full variable domain (remainder filled in from reference TRBV13 and TRBJ2-1): AAGVIQSPRHLIKEKRETATLKCYPIPRHDTVYWYQQGPGQDPQFLISFYEKMQSDKGSIPDRFSAQQFSDYHSELNMSSLELGDSALYFCASSLARGRNEQFFGPGTRLTVL.

There are a few counts of this clone. This chain joins TRBV4-2 and TRBJ2-1, with TRBD2 matching over 11 bases. Germline trimming cut 2 bases from V and 1 base from J; bases unmatched to any gene: 1. Looked up from germline, CDR1 is LGHNA and CDR2 is YNFKEQ. The CDR3 sequence is 16 residues long. CDR3 bases: TGTGCCAGCAGCCAACTAGCGGGAGGTTCCTACAATGAGCAGTTCTTC. It encodes CASSQLAGGSYNEQFF.

This chain uses TRBV28 with TRBJ1-4, with D unclear. V lost 6 bases and J lost 7, with 15 bases in between. The CDR3 covers 14 residues. CDR1 is MDHEN and CDR2 is SYDVKM in the germline V gene. The CDR3 sequence is CASSRGGGREKLFF. The CDR3 DNA sequence: TGTGCCAGCAGCCGGGGAGGTGGTCGTGAAAAACTGTTTTTT.

This clone was observed a few times. The chain combines TRBV4-2 with TRBJ2-7; the D is unclear. Trimming shortened V by 2 bases and J by 2 bases, and 10 bases separated the two germline ends. CDR1 and CDR2 (germline): LGHNA, YNFKEQ. CDR3 length: 14 residues. Here the CDR3 reads CASSQNTPTYEQYF. The CDR3 DNA is TGTGCCAGCAGCCAAAATACACCCACCTACGAGCAGTACTTC.

The CDR3 region has the DNA TGCGCCAGCAGCTTGGGGGGCCCCACAGATACGCAGTATTTT. Its protein product is CASSLGGPTDTQYF. The genes are TRBV5-1 and TRBJ2-3, with a possible D match to TRBD1 (5 bases). V was clipped by 0 bases and J by 2 bases, with 7 bases between them. CDR1 is SGHRS, CDR2 YFSETQ, per germline. The CDR3 loop spans 14 amino acids.

The chain employs TRBV10-3 and TRBJ1-2; D is perhaps TRBD1 (5 bases). V shed 4 bases and J shed 0 bases, with 9 bases lying between them. CDR3 length: 14 residues. Germline V gives CDR1 ENHRY, CDR2 SYGVKD. This CDR3 reads CAISVDRANYGYTF. The CDR3 DNA follows: TGTGCCATCAGTGTTGACAGAGCTAACTATGGCTACACCTTC.

This clone showed up just once. The chain recombines TRBV7-9 with TRBJ1-2; TRBD1 aligns across 7 bases. CDR1 is SEHNR, CDR2 FQNEAQ, per germline (reference sequence). V was clipped by 5 bases and J by 0 bases; unmatched bases: 6. The CDR3 covers 15 residues. The CDR3 here is CASSTTGEPNYGYTF. DNA for the CDR3: TGTGCCAGCAGCACCACAGGGGAACCTAACTATGGCTACACCTTC.

V usage is TRBV4-3 and J usage is TRBJ1-1, with a weak D call TRBD1 (6 bases). Per germline, CDR1 LGHNA and CDR2 YSLEER. This CDR3 is 14 amino acids long. Trimming stripped 4 bases from V and 1 base from J, with 10 bases between. CDR3 in DNA: TGCGCCAGCAGCCCAACACAGGGGAACACTGAAGCTTTCTTT. Amino acids: CASSPTQGNTEAFF.

This sequence joins TRBV29-1 and TRBJ1-1; TRBD1 matches at 10 bases. Unmatched junction bases numbered 1, after V lost 5 bases and J lost 4 bases. Germline CDR1 SQVTM, CDR2 ANQGSEA. The CDR3 has 12 amino acids. The CDR3 region has the DNA TGCAGCGTTTGGACAGGGGGCACTGAAGCTTTCTTT. This sequence encodes CSVWTGGTEAFF. Looking up the rest from reference TRBV29-1 and TRBJ1-1 gives the full variable domain: SAVISQKPSRDICQRGTSLTIQCQVDSQVTMMFWYRQQPGQSLTLIATANQGSEATYESGFVIDKFPISRPNLTFSTLTVSNMSPEDSSIYLCSVWTGGTEAFFGQGTRLTVV.

CDR3 DNA sequence: TGTGCCAGCAGTGACCCGCCCGGGACAGGGGACGATGGCTACACCTTC. Translation: CASSDPPGTGDDGYTF. The V gene is TRBV25-1, the J gene TRBJ1-2; TRBD1 aligns across 10 bases. The CDR3 is made up of 16 amino acids. Germline V lookup: CDR1 MGHDK, CDR2 SYGVNS. Germline trimming cut 3 bases from V and 6 bases from J; bases unmatched to any gene: 10.

The rearrangement links TRBV30 to TRBJ1-2; maybe TRBD1 (5 bases). V was pared by 2 bases and J by 2 bases, with 6 bases between. From germline, CDR1 is GTSNPN and CDR2 SVGIG (reference sequence). This CDR3 spans 12 amino acids. CDR3 nucleotides: TGTGCCTGGAGTCAGGGAAACTATGGCTACACCTTC. Amino acids: CAWSQGNYGYTF.